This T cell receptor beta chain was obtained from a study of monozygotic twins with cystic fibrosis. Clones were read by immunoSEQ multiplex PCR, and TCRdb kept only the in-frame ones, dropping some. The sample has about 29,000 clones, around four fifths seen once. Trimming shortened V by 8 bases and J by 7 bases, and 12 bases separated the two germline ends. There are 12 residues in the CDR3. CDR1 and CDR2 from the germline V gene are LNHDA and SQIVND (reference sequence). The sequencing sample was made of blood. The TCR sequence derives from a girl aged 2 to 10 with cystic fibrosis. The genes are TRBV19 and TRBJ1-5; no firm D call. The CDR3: CASAEREQPQHF. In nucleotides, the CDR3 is TGTGCCAGTGCCGAGCGAGAACAGCCCCAGCATTTT.